A selection of T cell receptor beta chains follows, all from one sample in a study of shared clonotypes between healthy human individuals. Profiling relied on immunoSEQ multiplex PCR, and the TCRdb table lists in-frame clones only, not all of them. The table lists nearly 1 million clones, roughly 72% of them singletons. The sample comprised memory CD4+ T cells sorted from blood. Receptors were obtained from a man younger than 30 in good health. The CDR3 runs from the conserved cysteine through the conserved F or W. D genes are given only for firm matches. The size of a clone is reported for some rows only, either as once, few or many, or as a class for expanded clones.

d_call: -; v_call: TRBV6-5; j_call: TRBJ2-3; clone_size: -; cdr3_aa: CASSPGPDTQYF; cdr3_nt: TGTGCCAGCAGCCCGGGGCCAGATACGCAGTATTTT
d_call: -; v_call: TRBV5-1; j_call: TRBJ1-5; clone_size: -; cdr3_aa: CASSPNGGASNQPQHF; cdr3_nt: TGCGCCAGCAGCCCCAATGGTGGGGCGAGCAATCAGCCCCAGCATTTT
d_call: TRBD1; v_call: TRBV7-9; j_call: TRBJ1-4; clone_size: -; cdr3_aa: CASSLLDRGPEKLFF; cdr3_nt: TGTGCCAGCAGCTTACTCGACAGGGGGCCTGAAAAACTGTTTTTT
d_call: -; v_call: TRBV7-9; j_call: TRBJ2-1; clone_size: -; cdr3_aa: CASSPAAEQFF; cdr3_nt: TGTGCCAGCAGCCCGGCGGCCGAGCAGTTCTTC
d_call: -; v_call: TRBV4-2; j_call: TRBJ2-5; clone_size: once; cdr3_aa: CASSPRGASQETQYF; cdr3_nt: TGTGCCAGCAGCCCAAGGGGGGCTAGTCAAGAGACCCAGTACTTC
d_call: -; v_call: TRBV9; j_call: TRBJ1-2; clone_size: -; cdr3_aa: CASSVPGDYGYTF; cdr3_nt: TGTGCCAGCAGCGTACCAGGGGACTATGGCTACACCTTC
d_call: -; v_call: TRBV10-3; j_call: TRBJ1-4; clone_size: -; cdr3_aa: CAISPGTTNEKLFF; cdr3_nt: TGTGCCATCAGTCCCGGGACAACTAATGAAAAACTGTTTTTT
d_call: -; v_call: TRBV12-5; j_call: TRBJ2-5; clone_size: -; cdr3_aa: CASGNRTQETQYF; cdr3_nt: TGTGCTAGTGGTAACAGGACACAAGAGACCCAGTACTTC
d_call: -; v_call: TRBV19; j_call: TRBJ1-2; clone_size: few; cdr3_aa: CASSIGGQGSYGYTF; cdr3_nt: TGTGCCAGTAGTATCGGGGGGCAGGGGAGTTATGGCTACACCTTC
d_call: TRBD2; v_call: TRBV7-2; j_call: TRBJ2-5; clone_size: -; cdr3_aa: CASSYAGLGGETQYF; cdr3_nt: TGTGCCAGCAGCTACGCCGGTCTGGGGGGGGAGACCCAGTACTTC
d_call: -; v_call: TRBV30; j_call: TRBJ1-5; clone_size: few; cdr3_aa: CAWSQGVSNQPQHF; cdr3_nt: TGTGCCTGGAGTCAAGGCGTTAGCAATCAGCCCCAGCATTTT
d_call: TRBD1; v_call: TRBV9; j_call: TRBJ2-5; clone_size: -; cdr3_aa: CASSPRQGGGQETQYF; cdr3_nt: TGTGCCAGCAGCCCTCGACAGGGGGGAGGCCAAGAGACCCAGTACTTC
d_call: -; v_call: TRBV2; j_call: TRBJ2-5; clone_size: -; cdr3_aa: CASSDTGWEDDQTQYF; cdr3_nt: TGTGCCAGCAGTGATACGGGGTGGGAGGACGACCAGACCCAGTACTTC
d_call: TRBD1; v_call: TRBV5-6; j_call: TRBJ2-7; clone_size: -; cdr3_aa: CASSLGPGTGAFKF; cdr3_nt: TGTGCCAGCAGCTTGGGACCCGGGACAGGGGCCTTTAAGTTC
d_call: TRBD2; v_call: TRBV5-5; j_call: TRBJ2-6; clone_size: -; cdr3_aa: CASSWGGAGANVLTF; cdr3_nt: TGTGCCAGCAGCTGGGGAGGGGCTGGGGCCAACGTCCTGACTTTC
d_call: -; v_call: TRBV5-1; j_call: TRBJ1-1; clone_size: -; cdr3_aa: CASSEGGQSNTEAFF; cdr3_nt: TGCGCCAGCAGCGAGGGCGGACAGTCAAACACTGAAGCTTTCTTT
d_call: -; v_call: TRBV10-3; j_call: TRBJ1-5; clone_size: -; cdr3_aa: CASSGGRGQPQHF; cdr3_nt: TGTGCCTCCTCGGGCGGGAGGGGGCAGCCCCAGCATTTT
d_call: TRBD1; v_call: TRBV27; j_call: TRBJ2-1; clone_size: -; cdr3_aa: CASSPSKTPGGSYNEQFF; cdr3_nt: TGTGCCAGCAGTCCATCGAAGACCCCAGGGGGCTCCTACAATGAGCAGTTCTTC
d_call: -; v_call: TRBV9; j_call: TRBJ2-3; clone_size: once; cdr3_aa: CASSPSPGKSTDTQYF; cdr3_nt: TGTGCCAGCAGCCCGTCGCCAGGGAAGAGCACAGATACGCAGTATTTT
d_call: TRBD2; v_call: TRBV5-1; j_call: TRBJ2-7; clone_size: -; cdr3_aa: CASSPGLAGPEEQYF; cdr3_nt: TGCGCCAGCAGCCCGGGACTAGCGGGACCGGAAGAGCAGTACTTC
d_call: TRBD2; v_call: TRBV7-2; j_call: TRBJ2-2; clone_size: once; cdr3_aa: CASSQQRLGLAGTGELFF; cdr3_nt: TGTGCCAGCAGCCAACAACGGCTGGGACTAGCTGGCACCGGGGAGCTGTTTTTT
d_call: -; v_call: TRBV30; j_call: TRBJ2-2; clone_size: -; cdr3_aa: CAWSVRNGELFF; cdr3_nt: TGTGCCTGGAGTGTACGGAACGGGGAGCTGTTTTTT
d_call: -; v_call: TRBV28; j_call: TRBJ1-1; clone_size: -; cdr3_aa: CASSFPAGNPEAFF; cdr3_nt: TGTGCCAGCAGTTTCCCGGCAGGGAATCCTGAAGCTTTCTTT
d_call: -; v_call: TRBV10-1; j_call: TRBJ2-1; clone_size: -; cdr3_aa: CASSERTDNEQFF; cdr3_nt: TGCGCCAGCAGTGAAAGGACTGACAATGAGCAGTTCTTC
d_call: -; v_call: TRBV14; j_call: TRBJ1-3; clone_size: once; cdr3_aa: CASSQAAGNTIYF; cdr3_nt: TGTGCCAGCAGCCAAGCTGCTGGAAACACCATATATTTT
d_call: -; v_call: TRBV7-9; j_call: TRBJ1-2; clone_size: -; cdr3_aa: CASSQGGRVLGYTF; cdr3_nt: TGTGCCAGCAGCCAAGGCGGCAGGGTGCTCGGCTACACCTTC
d_call: TRBD2; v_call: TRBV7-8; j_call: TRBJ2-7; clone_size: -; cdr3_aa: CASSLSSGGYEQYF; cdr3_nt: TGTGCCAGCAGCTTAAGCAGCGGGGGCTACGAGCAGTACTTC
d_call: TRBD2; v_call: TRBV6-6; j_call: TRBJ2-1; clone_size: -; cdr3_aa: CASTAGGDDYNEQFF; cdr3_nt: TGTGCCAGCACGGCCGGGGGGGATGACTACAATGAGCAGTTCTTC
d_call: TRBD2; v_call: TRBV27; j_call: TRBJ2-7; clone_size: -; cdr3_aa: CASSSQTSGREQYF; cdr3_nt: TGTGCCAGCAGTTCCCAGACTAGCGGGCGGGAGCAGTACTTC
d_call: -; v_call: TRBV4-1; j_call: TRBJ2-4; clone_size: few; cdr3_aa: CASSQEGDKKNIQYF; cdr3_nt: TGCGCCAGCAGCCAAGAGGGGGACAAGAAAAACATTCAGTACTTC
d_call: -; v_call: TRBV29-1; j_call: TRBJ2-5; clone_size: -; cdr3_aa: CSAQKDKVQETQYF; cdr3_nt: TGCAGCGCCCAGAAGGATAAGGTCCAAGAGACCCAGTACTTC
d_call: TRBD1; v_call: TRBV5-6; j_call: TRBJ1-6; clone_size: once; cdr3_aa: CASSGTGFSNSPLHF; cdr3_nt: TGTGCCAGCAGCGGGACAGGGTTTAGTAATTCACCCCTCCACTTT
d_call: TRBD1; v_call: TRBV7-2; j_call: TRBJ1-1; clone_size: -; cdr3_aa: CASSLRTGTTFF; cdr3_nt: TGTGCCAGCAGCCTAAGGACAGGGACAACTTTCTTT
d_call: TRBD1; v_call: TRBV6-5; j_call: TRBJ2-1; clone_size: -; cdr3_aa: CASSGTGFNEQFF; cdr3_nt: TGTGCCAGCAGCGGGACAGGGTTCAATGAGCAGTTCTTC
d_call: -; v_call: TRBV5-1; j_call: TRBJ1-2; clone_size: -; cdr3_aa: CASSPEGDYGYTF; cdr3_nt: TGCGCCAGCAGCCCGGAAGGGGACTATGGCTACACCTTC
d_call: -; v_call: TRBV2; j_call: TRBJ1-1; clone_size: -; cdr3_aa: CASSATGYRDEAFF; cdr3_nt: TGTGCCAGCAGTGCGACAGGATATAGGGATGAAGCTTTCTTT
d_call: TRBD1; v_call: TRBV30; j_call: TRBJ1-2; clone_size: -; cdr3_aa: CAWQLGTGTGGYTF; cdr3_nt: TGTGCCTGGCAACTCGGGACAGGGACCGGTGGCTACACCTTC
d_call: TRBD1; v_call: TRBV7-2; j_call: TRBJ1-2; clone_size: once; cdr3_aa: CASSFGTGRYGYTF; cdr3_nt: TGTGCCAGCAGCTTCGGGACAGGACGGTATGGCTACACCTTC
d_call: -; v_call: TRBV28; j_call: TRBJ1-2; clone_size: -; cdr3_aa: CASSLPESAVGYGYTF; cdr3_nt: TGTGCCAGCAGTTTACCCGAGTCAGCGGTGGGCTATGGCTACACCTTC
d_call: -; v_call: TRBV10-1; j_call: TRBJ1-1; clone_size: few; cdr3_aa: CASSESYGTANTEAFF; cdr3_nt: TGCGCCAGCAGTGAGTCTTACGGGACGGCGAACACTGAAGCTTTCTTT
d_call: TRBD2; v_call: TRBV29-1; j_call: TRBJ2-7; clone_size: -; cdr3_aa: CSVRTSGSYEQYF; cdr3_nt: TGCAGCGTTCGGACTAGCGGTAGCTACGAGCAGTACTTC
d_call: TRBD1; v_call: TRBV11-3; j_call: TRBJ2-5; clone_size: -; cdr3_aa: CASSQEGAPRETQYF; cdr3_nt: TGTGCCAGCAGTCAAGAGGGGGCGCCGAGAGAGACCCAGTACTTC
d_call: TRBD1; v_call: TRBV5-1; j_call: TRBJ1-1; clone_size: few; cdr3_aa: CASSGTGARGAFF; cdr3_nt: TGCGCCAGCAGCGGTACAGGGGCAAGAGGAGCTTTCTTT
d_call: TRBD1; v_call: TRBV27; j_call: TRBJ1-6; clone_size: -; cdr3_aa: CASSFSIRDRVSPLHF; cdr3_nt: TGTGCCAGCAGTTTCTCCATTCGGGACAGGGTTTCACCCCTCCACTTT
d_call: TRBD1; v_call: TRBV18; j_call: TRBJ1-6; clone_size: -; cdr3_aa: CASSPSWTGDSPLHF; cdr3_nt: TGTGCCAGCTCACCATCGTGGACAGGAGATTCACCCCTCCACTTT
d_call: TRBD1; v_call: TRBV29-1; j_call: TRBJ2-5; clone_size: -; cdr3_aa: CSVDRAQGETQYF; cdr3_nt: TGCAGCGTGGACAGGGCTCAGGGAGAGACCCAGTACTTC
d_call: TRBD2; v_call: TRBV5-4; j_call: TRBJ2-1; clone_size: -; cdr3_aa: CASSLGLAGGYEQFF; cdr3_nt: TGTGCCAGCAGCTTGGGCCTAGCGGGAGGCTATGAGCAGTTCTTC
d_call: -; v_call: TRBV4-1; j_call: TRBJ1-4; clone_size: -; cdr3_aa: CASSQWTATNEKLFF; cdr3_nt: TGCGCCAGCAGCCAATGGACAGCAACTAATGAAAAACTGTTTTTT
d_call: -; v_call: TRBV2; j_call: TRBJ1-2; clone_size: -; cdr3_aa: CASSVSSTVGGYTF; cdr3_nt: TGTGCCAGCAGTGTTAGCTCCACAGTAGGTGGCTACACCTTC
d_call: -; v_call: TRBV18; j_call: TRBJ2-7; clone_size: -; cdr3_aa: CASSPEGTAAVSGRMYEQYF; cdr3_nt: TGTGCCAGCTCACCAGAGGGGACAGCGGCAGTGAGCGGGAGAATGTACGAGCAGTACTTC
d_call: -; v_call: TRBV28; j_call: TRBJ1-4; clone_size: few; cdr3_aa: CASSLGGTGGFEKLFF; cdr3_nt: TGTGCCAGCAGTTTGGGTGGTACAGGAGGGTTTGAAAAACTGTTTTTT
d_call: -; v_call: TRBV10-2; j_call: TRBJ2-7; clone_size: -; cdr3_aa: CASSEWGKGGEQYF; cdr3_nt: TGCGCCAGCAGTGAGTGGGGTAAAGGGGGGGAGCAGTACTTC
d_call: TRBD1; v_call: TRBV23-1; j_call: TRBJ2-7; clone_size: -; cdr3_aa: CASSQFGTGEVLNYEQYF; cdr3_nt: TGCGCCAGCAGTCAATTCGGGACAGGGGAAGTTTTGAACTACGAGCAGTACTTC